This T cell receptor (beta chain) stems from a study of shared clonotypes between healthy human individuals. About this clone itself: Its antigen is as yet unknown.

Findings and caveats of the study: Relative to clonotypes present in all four donors, those not shared had lower generation probabilities.

The V segment lost 2 bases and the J segment 2 bases; nucleotides outside the gene matches: 5. Germline V gene lookup returns CDR1 SGHRS and CDR2 YFSETQ. The CDR3 is 15 residues long. Sequenced by immunoSEQ multiplex PCR; TCRdb stores in-frame clones only, minus some. The sample has millions of clones; around 94% are singletons. The receptor was derived from a man in his late teens or twenties in good health. The sequencing sample was made of naive CD4+ T cells sorted from blood. Subset described: CD45RA+ positively selected. V and J are TRBV5-1 and TRBJ2-5; 8 nucleotides agree with TRBD2. The CDR3 spells CASSFSGTGQETQYF. As DNA, the CDR3 is TGCGCCAGCAGCTTTAGCGGGACCGGACAAGAGACCCAGTACTTC.